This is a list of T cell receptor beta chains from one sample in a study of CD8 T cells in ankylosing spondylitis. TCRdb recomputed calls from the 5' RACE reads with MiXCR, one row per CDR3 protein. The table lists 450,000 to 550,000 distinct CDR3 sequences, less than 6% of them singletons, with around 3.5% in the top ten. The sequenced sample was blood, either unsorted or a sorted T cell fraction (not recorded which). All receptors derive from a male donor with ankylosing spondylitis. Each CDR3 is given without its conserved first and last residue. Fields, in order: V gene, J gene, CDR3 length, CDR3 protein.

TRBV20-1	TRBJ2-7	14	SAIHGLAGPPYEQY
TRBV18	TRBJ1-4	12	ASSPGTANEKLF
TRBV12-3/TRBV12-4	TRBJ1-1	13	ASSLAARQNTEAF
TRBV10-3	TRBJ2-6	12	AITTGSGANVLT
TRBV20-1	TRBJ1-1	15	SARDLGRTGGDTEAF
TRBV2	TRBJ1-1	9	ASSDWGGAF
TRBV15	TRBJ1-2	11	ATSRDQSYGYT
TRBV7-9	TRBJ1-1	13	ASSLANRVNTEAF
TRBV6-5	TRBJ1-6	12	ASSYDREDSPLH
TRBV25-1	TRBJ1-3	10	ASTTSGGTIY
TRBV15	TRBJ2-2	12	ATSRGSTPGELF